Listed here are 16 T cell receptor beta chains from one sample, sequenced in a study of PD-L1 blockade in urothelial cancer. Sequenced by immunoSEQ multiplex PCR; TCRdb stores in-frame clones only, minus some. The table has 70,000 to 90,000 clones, about 81% seen once. The material sequenced was PBMCs, taken around atezolizumab (anti-PD-L1) treatment. Receptor source: a man between 65 and 79 years old with urothelial cancer.

The CDR3 nucleotides read TGTGCCAGCAGCTCCGCCCTGGGACAGGATAAGACCGGGGAGCTGTTTTTT. Its translation is CASSSALGQDKTGELFF. The V gene is TRBV11-2, the J gene TRBJ2-2; TRBD1 matches 8 bases. Trimming at V came to 4 bases and at J to 5 bases, leaving 12 bases not matched to a gene. This CDR3 contains 17 residues. CDR1 SGHAT and CDR2 FQNNGV come from the germline V gene.

This clone appeared a single time. The chain employs TRBV9 and TRBJ2-3; 8 bases line up with TRBD2. Trimming at V came to 2 bases and at J to 6 bases, leaving 11 bases not matched to a gene. Germline V lookup: CDR1 SGDLS, CDR2 YYNGEE. The CDR3 covers 16 residues. The CDR3 DNA sequence: TGTGCCAGCAGCGTTGGAGCGGGAGCCAGCGGGGATACGCAGTATTTT. It is translated as CASSVGAGASGDTQYF.

The rearrangement uses TRBV28 and TRBJ2-3; the D gene is possibly TRBD1 (5 bases). V was pared by 10 bases and J by 1 base, with 12 bases between. The length of the CDR3 is 13 residues. Germline V gene sequence: CDR1 MDHEN, CDR2 SYDVKM. The CDR3 DNA reads as TGTGCCACCGGCGAACAGGGCACAGATACGCAGTATTTT. Its translation is CATGEQGTDTQYF.

This chain links TRBV19 with TRBJ2-3; D is unresolved. V gave up 6 bases and J gave up 5 bases, with 6 bases separating them. The germline V gene has CDR1 LNHDA and CDR2 SQIVND (reference sequence). The CDR3 extends over 11 amino acids. CDR3 in amino acids: CASRSGDTQYF. For the CDR3, the DNA is TGTGCCAGTAGATCGGGAGATACGCAGTATTTT.

The chain couples TRBV4-2 to TRBJ2-3, with 9 bases that match TRBD2. The CDR3 totals 17 residues. The J segment lost 1 base and the V segment lost 0 bases, leaving 5 bases of the junction unmatched. CDR1 and CDR2 (germline): LGHNA, YNFKEQ. DNA of the CDR3: TGTGCCAGCAGCCAAGATCCGCGGGGGGGCGGCACAGATACGCAGTATTTT. Its translation: CASSQDPRGGGTDTQYF.

J is TRBJ2-7 and V is TRBV7-2; a weak D match, TRBD2 (5 bases). The V gene's germline CDR1 is SGHTA and CDR2 FQGNSA. Trimming pared 2 bases from V and 6 bases from J, leaving 8 bases between. This CDR3 has 12 amino acids. CDR3 bases: TGTGCCAGCAGCTTAAGGGCGGGCGAGCAGTACTTC. Protein sequence: CASSLRAGEQYF.

V and J are TRBV5-4 and TRBJ2-7; D is possibly TRBD2 (6 bases). Germline V gene data show CDR1 as SGHNT and CDR2 as YYREEE (reference sequence). Between the trimmed V and J ends, which lost 4 bases and 3 bases, there was a span of 11 bases. The CDR3 is made up of 13 amino acids. The DNA for the CDR3 is TGTGCCAGCAGCACCGGGACTGACTACGAGCAGTACTTC. This gives the protein CASSTGTDYEQYF.

This chain uses TRBV5-5 with TRBJ1-2; tentatively, D is TRBD1 (5 bases). This CDR3 has 15 amino acids. CDR1 is SGHKS and CDR2 is YYEKEE in the germline V gene (reference sequence). The V and J ends lost 4 bases and 4 bases respectively, with 17 bases between them. The CDR3 sequence: CASSLSPGKGYGYTF. The CDR3 DNA follows: TGTGCCAGCAGCCTCTCCCCAGGGAAGGGCTATGGCTACACCTTC.

The chain is built from TRBV18 and TRBJ1-4; 7 bases match TRBD1. Trimming cost V 6 bases and J 3 bases; bases outside gene matches: 10. CDR1 and CDR2 (germline): KGHSH, LQKENI. This CDR3 contains 16 residues. CDR3 coding DNA: TGTGCCAGCTCCCTATCCGGACAGGCTTCTAATGAAAAACTGTTTTTT. Its protein is CASSLSGQASNEKLFF.

The chain joins TRBV2 to TRBJ2-3; 7 bases line up with TRBD2. The CDR3 totals 12 residues. The junction had 4 bases not matched to a gene; V was cut back by 7 bases and J by 6 bases. Per germline, CDR1 SNHLY and CDR2 FYNNEI. The CDR3 here is CASKAGGDTQYF. CDR3 nucleotides: TGTGCCAGCAAGGCCGGGGGGGATACGCAGTATTTT.

This clone has just a few counts. The J gene is TRBJ1-2, the V gene TRBV7-2; no reliable D call. CDR3 size: 12 residues. V shed 3 bases and J shed 7 bases, with 9 bases lying between them. The germline gives CDR1 SGHTA, CDR2 FQGNSA. The chain's CDR3 is CASSLGAPGYTF. In DNA form, the CDR3 reads TGTGCCAGCAGCTTGGGAGCCCCTGGCTACACCTTC.

The chain recombines TRBV9 with TRBJ1-6; 7 bases are a match to TRBD1. The CDR3 contains 18 residues. V shed 3 bases and J 0 bases; nucleotides not matched to a gene: 9. Looked up from germline, CDR1 is SGDLS and CDR2 is YYNGEE. The CDR3 DNA is TGTGCCAGCAGCGGGACCGGGACAGCGAGCTCCTATAATTCACCCCTCCACTTT. Encoded protein: CASSGTGTASSYNSPLHF.

The gene calls are TRBV11-3 and TRBJ2-3, with D possibly matching TRBD2 (5 bases). Trimming pared 0 bases from V and 6 bases from J, leaving 10 bases between. CDR3 length: 14 amino acids. Germline V CDR1 and CDR2: SGHNT, YENEEA. CDR3 sequence: CASSLDLGSDTQYF. CDR3 coding DNA: TGTGCCAGCAGCTTAGATTTGGGGAGTGATACGCAGTATTTT.

The genes are TRBV7-9 and TRBJ2-1; no firm D call. With 1 base removed from V and 8 bases from J, the gap between germline ends came to 12 bases. Germline loops: CDR1 SEHNR, CDR2 FQNEAQ (reference sequence). This CDR3 region has 14 residues. CDR3 region: CASSLVSLEDEQFF. CDR3 bases: TGTGCCAGCAGCTTAGTTTCGCTTGAGGATGAGCAGTTCTTC.

This chain joins TRBV5-1 and TRBJ2-1; maybe TRBD2 (5 bases). Germline V gives CDR1 SGHRS, CDR2 YFSETQ. The CDR3 consists of 14 residues. V was cut by 1 base and J by 7 bases, with 12 bases left in between. CDR3 amino acids: CASSLLGVRNEQFF. DNA for the CDR3: TGCGCCAGCAGCTTGTTGGGAGTTCGGAATGAGCAGTTCTTC.

The CDR3 loop reads CASSLVQRGGSYEQYF. The DNA of the CDR3 is TGCGCCAGCAGCTTGGTTCAGCGGGGGGGCTCCTACGAGCAGTACTTC. This rearrangement joins TRBV5-1 to TRBJ2-7; 10 nucleotides match TRBD2. Germline assignment: CDR1 SGHRS and CDR2 YFSETQ. V lost 0 bases to trimming and J lost 0 bases; unmatched junction nucleotides: 3. The CDR3 contains 16 residues.